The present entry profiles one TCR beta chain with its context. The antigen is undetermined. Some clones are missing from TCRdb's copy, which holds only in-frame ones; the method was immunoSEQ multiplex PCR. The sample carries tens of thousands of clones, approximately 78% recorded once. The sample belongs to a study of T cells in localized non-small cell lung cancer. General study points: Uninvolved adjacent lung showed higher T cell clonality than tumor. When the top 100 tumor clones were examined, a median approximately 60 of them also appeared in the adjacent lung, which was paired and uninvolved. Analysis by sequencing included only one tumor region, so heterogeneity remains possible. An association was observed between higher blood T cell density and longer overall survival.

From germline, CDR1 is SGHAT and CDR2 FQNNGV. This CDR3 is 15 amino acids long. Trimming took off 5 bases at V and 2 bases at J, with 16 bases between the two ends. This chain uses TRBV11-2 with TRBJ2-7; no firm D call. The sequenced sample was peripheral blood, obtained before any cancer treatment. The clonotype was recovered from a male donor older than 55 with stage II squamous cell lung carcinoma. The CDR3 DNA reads TGTGCCAGCAGCGATCTCCACTCGGAGACCTACGAGCAGTACTTC. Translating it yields CASSDLHSETYEQYF.